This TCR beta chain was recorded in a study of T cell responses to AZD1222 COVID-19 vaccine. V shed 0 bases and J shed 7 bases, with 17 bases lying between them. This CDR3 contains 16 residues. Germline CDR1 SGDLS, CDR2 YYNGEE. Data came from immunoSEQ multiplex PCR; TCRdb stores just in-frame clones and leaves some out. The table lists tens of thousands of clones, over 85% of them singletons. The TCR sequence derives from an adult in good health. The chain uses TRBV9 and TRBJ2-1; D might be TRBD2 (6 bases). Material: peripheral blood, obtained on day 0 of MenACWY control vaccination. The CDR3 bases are TGTGCCAGCAGCGTAGGTTCAGGCGGGGTTTTAAATGAGCAGTTCTTC. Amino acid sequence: CASSVGSGGVLNEQFF.